This T cell receptor beta chain was observed in a study of OX40 agonist ivuxolimab in advanced cancers. The germline V gene has CDR1 SGHTA and CDR2 FQGNSA. Trimming cost V 6 bases and J 2 bases; bases outside gene matches: 3. There are 14 residues in the CDR3. Study results and caveats: Low normalized T-cell clonal expansion also characterized some of the nonresponders.

Details on this clone: Its antigen is still unknown.

Only in-frame clones appear in the TCRdb table, and some are missing; sequencing was by immunoSEQ multiplex PCR. The sample yields tens of thousands of clones, about 85% seen once. The J gene is TRBJ2-7, the V gene TRBV7-2; 11 bases fit TRBD2. The sample in question was CD4+ or CD8+ T cells sorted from blood, obtained in a trial of the OX40 agonist ivuxolimab. The clonotype originates from an adult with an advanced solid tumor such as melanoma, head and neck, liver or kidney cancer. The CDR3 reads CASRRLAGTYEQYF. The CDR3 coding sequence is TGTGCCAGCAGACGACTAGCGGGAACCTACGAGCAGTACTTC.